The rows below give T cell receptor beta chains drawn from one sample of a study of T cells in Graves' hyperthyroidism and ophthalmopathy. TCRdb ran MiXCR on the multiplex PCR reads and lists one entry per CDR3 protein. The sample records about 500,000 distinct CDR3 sequences, roughly 45% being singletons. The sequenced material came from peripheral blood or thyroid tissue (not recorded which). These receptors were taken from an adult woman with Graves' disease, either hyperthyroidism or ophthalmopathy (not recorded which). Each CDR3 is given with its conserved first and last residue. The D gene is left open where the match is weak. Where a row states a size, it is once, few, many or the class of an expanded clone; other rows omit it.

TRBV7-9	.	TRBJ2-3	12	.	CASTTWVDTQYF	TGTGCCAGCACCACTTGGGTGGATACGCAGTATTTT
TRBV15	.	TRBJ1-1	11	.	CATSRVSEAFF	TGTGCCACCAGCAGAGTATCTGAAGCTTTCTTT
TRBV7-2	.	TRBJ1-4	13	.	CASSSGPGEKLFF	TGTGCCAGCAGTTCCGGACCTGGAGAAAAACTGTTTTTT
TRBV19	many	TRBJ1-5	14	TRBD1	CASRGQGVNQPQHF	TGTGCCAGCCGTGGACAGGGGGTCAATCAGCCCCAGCATTTT
TRBV29-1	.	TRBJ1-2	13	.	CSAGRLLTDGYTF	TGCAGCGCCGGGAGACTCTTGACAGATGGCTACACCTTC
TRBV10-3	many	TRBJ1-5	15	TRBD1	CAISEGQGRDQPQHF	TGTGCCATCAGTGAGGGACAGGGGCGCGATCAGCCCCAGCATTTT
TRBV19	many	TRBJ2-7	12	.	CASSIGASSRYF	TGTGCCAGTAGTATAGGGGCCAGCTCACGGTACTTC
TRBV19	many	TRBJ2-7	14	TRBD2	CASSMGTSGLEQYF	TGTGCCAGTAGTATGGGGACTAGCGGGTTGGAGCAGTACTTC
TRBV10-3	many	TRBJ2-3	12	.	CAISEHVDTQYF	TGTGCCATCAGTGAGCATGTAGATACGCAGTATTTT
TRBV7-9	few	TRBJ2-7	13	.	CASSESPLTEQYF	TGTGCCAGCAGTGAATCACCCCTAACAGAGCAGTACTTC
TRBV10-3	few	TRBJ2-3	16	TRBD2	CAISESASGSGYTQYF	TGTGCCATCAGTGAGTCGGCTAGCGGGAGTGGTTATACGCAGTATTTT
TRBV12-3/TRBV12-4	many	TRBJ1-4	15	.	CASSFGGTTNEKLFF	TGTGCCAGCAGTTTCGGGGGCACAACTAATGAAAAACTGTTTTTT
TRBV5-5	.	TRBJ2-5	14	TRBD2	CASSWTSGTETQYF	TGTGCCAGCAGCTGGACTAGCGGGACTGAAACCCAGTACTTC
TRBV29-1	.	TRBJ2-7	13	TRBD1	CSVGQGFTYEQYF	TGCAGCGTTGGACAGGGTTTCACCTACGAGCAGTACTTC
TRBV7-6	many	TRBJ1-3	14	.	CASSLYGTGNTIYF	TGTGCCAGCAGCTTGTACGGGACTGGAAACACCATATATTTT
TRBV5-1	many	TRBJ2-5	16	TRBD2	CASSLAASGTEETQYF	TGCGCCAGCAGCTTGGCGGCTAGCGGAACCGAAGAGACCCAGTACTTC
TRBV7-2	.	TRBJ1-4	15	.	CASSVDRNPTEKLFF	TGTGCCAGCAGCGTAGACAGGAACCCAACGGAAAAACTGTTTTTT
TRBV6-1	.	TRBJ2-7	14	TRBD1	CASSEMGGTGDQYF	TGTGCCAGCAGTGAAATGGGAGGGACAGGGGACCAGTACTTC
TRBV2	.	TRBJ2-7	13	.	CASGKDIYLEQYF	TGTGCCAGCGGGAAGGACATTTACCTCGAGCAGTACTTC
TRBV10-3	.	TRBJ2-5	17	.	CAISANTGKGRWETQYF	TGTGCCATCAGTGCCAATACGGGAAAGGGCAGGTGGGAGACCCAGTACTTC
TRBV15	.	TRBJ1-5	17	TRBD1	CATSRDTGGLSNQPQHF	TGTGCCACCAGCAGAGACACAGGGGGCCTTAGCAATCAGCCCCAGCATTTT
TRBV20-1	.	TRBJ2-7	18	.	CSASPALSTRGRRDEQYF	TGCAGTGCTAGCCCCGCCTTATCGACCCGTGGTCGAAGAGACGAGCAGTACTTC
TRBV20-1	.	TRBJ2-5	12	TRBD2	CSASLAGETQYF	TGCAGTGCTAGCCTAGCGGGAGAGACCCAGTACTTC
TRBV4-1	.	TRBJ1-5	17	.	CASSQDRGLYSNQPQHF	TGCGCCAGCAGCCAAGATAGAGGACTCTATAGCAATCAGCCCCAGCATTTT
TRBV11-2	many	TRBJ2-7	13	.	CASSSQAEIQQYF	TGTGCCAGCAGCTCACAGGCGGAAATACAGCAGTACTTC
TRBV7-2	once	TRBJ2-5	13	.	CANSLVGWETQYF	TGTGCCAACAGCTTAGTTGGATGGGAGACCCAGTACTTC
TRBV7-3	.	TRBJ2-7	15	.	CASSPQGGQGYEQYF	TGTGCCAGCAGCCCCCAGGGGGGGCAGGGCTACGAGCAGTACTTC
TRBV10-3	many	TRBJ2-2	13	.	CAIRGENTGELFF	TGTGCCATCAGGGGGGAAAACACCGGGGAGCTGTTTTTT
TRBV28	few	TRBJ1-1	13	.	CASSLDVPGTAFF	TGTGCCAGCAGTTTGGACGTTCCGGGGACAGCTTTCTTT
TRBV6-1	many	TRBJ1-1	13	TRBD1	CAGETGLGAEAFF	TGTGCCGGGGAGACAGGGCTTGGGGCTGAAGCTTTCTTT
TRBV6-5	few	TRBJ2-5	14	.	CASRPGSGQETQYF	TGTGCCAGCAGGCCGGGGAGCGGTCAAGAGACCCAGTACTTC
TRBV5-4	once	TRBJ1-2	16	TRBD1	CASSWGGQGSTSGYTF	TGTGCCAGCAGCTGGGGGGGACAGGGATCGACTTCCGGCTACACCTTC
TRBV5-6	many	TRBJ1-1	15	.	CASSSSGFAFTEAFF	TGTGCCAGCAGCTCCTCGGGATTCGCGTTCACTGAAGCTTTCTTT
TRBV7-2	few	TRBJ1-6	15	TRBD1	CASNPPTGADSPLHF	TGTGCCAGCAACCCGCCGACAGGGGCGGATTCACCCCTCCACTTT
TRBV4-1	many	TRBJ1-4	15	.	CASSQVWQGSGKLFF	TGCGCCAGCAGCCAAGTATGGCAGGGGTCAGGGAAACTGTTTTTT
TRBV29-1	.	TRBJ1-1	12	.	CSALTGNTEAFF	TGCAGCGCTTTGACGGGGAACACTGAAGCTTTCTTT
TRBV4-2	many	TRBJ1-2	14	.	CASSQGGSHYGYTF	TGTGCCAGCAGCCAAGGGGGCTCCCACTATGGCTACACCTTC
TRBV25-1	many	TRBJ2-7	13	.	CASSEPGSYEQYF	TGTGCCAGCAGTGAACCAGGATCCTACGAGCAGTACTTC
TRBV29-1	.	TRBJ2-5	14	.	CSVRPGGVLETQYF	TGCAGCGTTCGTCCAGGGGGGGTGTTAGAGACCCAGTACTTC
TRBV7-2	.	TRBJ1-5	15	.	CASSFQGGLGETQHF	TGTGCCAGCAGCTTCCAGGGCGGGTTAGGAGAGACCCAGCATTTT
TRBV24-1	once	TRBJ2-5	14	.	CATSDFGLQETQYF	TGTGCCACCAGTGATTTTGGACTTCAAGAGACCCAGTACTTC
TRBV29-1	few	TRBJ2-5	11	.	CSVEGGKTQYF	TGCAGCGTTGAAGGGGGCAAGACCCAGTACTTC
TRBV12-3/TRBV12-4	few	TRBJ2-7	13	.	CASQRDSSYEQYF	TGTGCCAGCCAGCGGGACAGCTCCTACGAGCAGTACTTC
TRBV7-2	once	TRBJ1-2	16	TRBD1	CASSQDGTGGNYGYTF	TGTGCCAGCAGCCAAGATGGGACAGGAGGAAACTATGGCTACACCTTC
TRBV4-2	few	TRBJ1-2	15	TRBD1	CASSQDPQGMRGYTF	TGTGCCAGCAGCCAAGACCCACAGGGGATGAGGGGCTACACCTTC
TRBV19	.	TRBJ2-7	15	.	CASSQERSPLYEQYF	TGCGCCAGCAGCCAAGAGCGGTCGCCCCTCTACGAGCAGTACTTC
TRBV7-9	many	TRBJ1-1	15	.	CASSFFRDKNTEAFF	TGTGCCAGCAGCTTTTTCAGGGACAAGAACACTGAAGCTTTCTTT
TRBV29-1	.	TRBJ1-2	13	.	CSVEEQGSNGYTF	TGCAGCGTTGAAGAGCAGGGGTCGAATGGCTACACCTTC
TRBV2	many	TRBJ2-7	15	.	CASRVERVAMYEQYF	TGTGCCAGCAGAGTGGAAAGGGTGGCTATGTACGAGCAGTACTTC
TRBV7-9	many	TRBJ1-1	14	TRBD1	CASSLGPGQSEAFF	TGTGCCAGCAGCTTAGGGCCGGGACAGAGTGAAGCTTTCTTT
TRBV29-1	.	TRBJ2-3	12	.	CSVEGTPDTQYF	TGCAGCGTTGAAGGGACACCAGATACGCAGTATTTT
TRBV7-3	.	TRBJ2-2	21	TRBD2	CASSLTTGLAGKRAGHGELFF	TGTGCCAGCAGCTTAACGACGGGGCTAGCGGGAAAACGTGCGGGTCACGGGGAGTTGTTTTTT
TRBV2	many	TRBJ2-7	14	TRBD2	CASSVGSGGREQYF	TGTGCCAGCAGTGTAGGGAGCGGGGGCAGGGAGCAGTACTTC
TRBV10-2	.	TRBJ1-6	17	.	CASSEGFMWGLNSPLHF	TGCGCCAGCAGTGAGGGATTCATGTGGGGCCTAAATTCACCCCTCCACTTT
TRBV29-1	.	TRBJ1-2	15	.	CSVDPPGPAKYGYTF	TGCAGCGTTGATCCTCCGGGGCCAGCAAAATATGGCTACACCTTC
TRBV12-5	.	TRBJ2-5	11	.	CASGSHGTQYF	TGTGCTAGTGGTTCCCACGGGACACAGTACTTC
TRBV7-2	.	TRBJ2-7	13	TRBD2	CASSFKREYEQYF	TGTGCCAGCAGCTTTAAGCGGGAGTACGAGCAGTACTTC
TRBV7-2	.	TRBJ1-5	15	.	CASSLSGRAWETQHF	TGTGCCAGCAGCTTAAGCGGGAGGGCATGGGAGACCCAGCATTTT
TRBV19	many	TRBJ2-2	13	.	CASSGQFGGELFF	TGTGCCAGTAGTGGGCAGTTCGGCGGGGAGCTGTTTTTT